Listed below are T cell receptor beta chains from one sample, sequenced in a study of blood T cell repertoires in COVID-19. Sequenced by immunoSEQ multiplex PCR; TCRdb stores in-frame clones only, minus some. The sample gives 400,000 or so clones, about 90% of which show up once; about 2.1% is in the top ten. The sequencing sample was made of PBMCs or T cells enriched from blood (not recorded which). The origin of the receptors is a man aged 40-49 years in a cohort exposed to, infected with or recovered from COVID-19 (not recorded which). Both conserved end residues are part of each CDR3. The order of the fields is V gene, J gene, clone size, CDR3 length, D gene, CDR3 DNA, CDR3 protein. D genes are given only for firm matches. A clone size is listed for some rows: how often the clone was seen (once, few, many), or a class if it is expanded.

>TRBV3-1/TRBV3-2|TRBJ2-3|-|14|-
TGTGCCAGCAGCCAGGCTGGGAGAGCAGATACGCAGTATTTT
CASSQAGRADTQYF
>TRBV5-1|TRBJ2-1|few|15|-
TGCGCCAGCAGCTTACTAGCTAGCTCCTACAATGAGCAGTTCTTC
CASSLLASSYNEQFF
>TRBV5-4|TRBJ1-1|-|14|-
TGTGCCAGCAGCGCTACGACATGGGCCGCTGAAGCTTTCTTT
CASSATTWAAEAFF
>TRBV10-2|TRBJ2-1|-|15|-
TGCGCCAGTGGGATTCTAGGGAGCTCCTACAATGAGCAGTTCTTC
CASGILGSSYNEQFF
>TRBV10-2|TRBJ1-4|-|11|-
TGCGCCAGCAGGCGGGAGGAAAAACTGTTTTTT
CASRREEKLFF
>TRBV19|TRBJ2-1|-|15|-
TGTGCCAGTAGTTTTAGTGGTGGGCAACACAATGAGCAGTTCTTC
CASSFSGGQHNEQFF
>TRBV5-1|TRBJ1-2|-|15|TRBD1
TGCGCCAGCAGCCGGGGCTCGGGACAGGGCTATGGCTACACCTTC
CASSRGSGQGYGYTF
>TRBV3-1/TRBV3-2|TRBJ2-1|-|17|TRBD2
TGTGCCAGCAGAGCTGACCCCGGGACTAGCGGGAGGAATGAGCAGTTCTTC
CASRADPGTSGRNEQFF
>TRBV11-3|TRBJ2-1|-|16|TRBD2
TGTGCCAGCAGTTCTAGCGGGAGTACCGCCTACAATGAGCAGTTCTTC
CASSSSGSTAYNEQFF
>TRBV6-5|TRBJ2-7|-|14|TRBD2
TGTGCCAGCACGGGGGCGGGAGGTGCGTACGAGCAGTACTTC
CASTGAGGAYEQYF
>TRBV28|TRBJ2-1|-|17|TRBD2
TGTGCCAGCAGTCTAGGACTAGCGGGAGATAGGGACAATGAGCAGTTCTTC
CASSLGLAGDRDNEQFF
>TRBV5-1|TRBJ1-3|-|13|-
TGCGCCAGCAGCCCAGGGTCCGGAAACACCATATATTTT
CASSPGSGNTIYF
>TRBV19|TRBJ2-1|-|16|-
TGTGCCAGTAGTCCAGGGGCCGGACGGAGCTACAATGAGCAGTTCTTC
CASSPGAGRSYNEQFF
>TRBV3-1/TRBV3-2|TRBJ2-4|-|15|TRBD2
TGTGCCAGCAGCCAAGATTGGACTAGCGGGAGAGAACAGTACTTC
CASSQDWTSGREQYF
>TRBV18|TRBJ1-1|-|14|-
TGTGCCAGCTCAACCCGACGGGGAGACACTGAAGCTTTCTTT
CASSTRRGDTEAFF
>TRBV5-5|TRBJ2-5|-|15|-
TGTGCCAGCAGCTTCCTTTTGACAGCCCAAGAGACCCAGTACTTC
CASSFLLTAQETQYF
>TRBV27|TRBJ2-7|-|15|-
TGTGCCAGCAGTCTCAAACCAGGAGGATCTTACGAGCAGTACTTC
CASSLKPGGSYEQYF
>TRBV9|TRBJ1-3|-|16|-
TGTGCCAGCAGCACCCACCAGACAGGCTCTGGAAACACCATATATTTT
CASSTHQTGSGNTIYF
>TRBV24-1|TRBJ1-1|-|15|-
TGTGCCACCAGTGATTCCTCGCGGACCGGGGATAAAGCTTTCTTT
CATSDSSRTGDKAFF
>TRBV9|TRBJ2-7|-|15|-
TGTGCCAGCAGCGTAGTTGACGGGAGCTCCTACGAGCAGTACTTC
CASSVVDGSSYEQYF
>TRBV3-1/TRBV3-2|TRBJ1-5|once|14|-
TGTGCCAGCAGCCAAATACTGGGGGCTCAGCCCCAGCATTTT
CASSQILGAQPQHF
>TRBV5-1|TRBJ2-3|-|15|TRBD2
TGCGCCAGCAGCATCAGCGGGAGTACCGCAGATACGCAGTATTTT
CASSISGSTADTQYF
>TRBV2|TRBJ2-5|-|14|-
TGTGCCAGCAGCCGGTTGATGGCGGGAGAGACCCAGTACTTC
CASSRLMAGETQYF
>TRBV7-8|TRBJ2-3|-|17|TRBD1
TGTGCCAGCAGCATCTCCGGACAGGGAGCAGTATTTGATACGCAGTATTTT
CASSISGQGAVFDTQYF
>TRBV3-1/TRBV3-2|TRBJ2-3|-|16|TRBD1
TGTGCCAGCAGAGCGGCTCCGGGACAGGGGTCAGATACGCAGTATTTT
CASRAAPGQGSDTQYF
>TRBV11-2|TRBJ2-3|-|19|TRBD2
TGTGCCAGCAGCTTAGGGGTCACTAGCGGGACAACTAGCACAGATACGCAGTATTTT
CASSLGVTSGTTSTDTQYF
>TRBV11-2|TRBJ1-6|-|15|-
TGTGCCAGCAGCTTAGACAGCGCCTATAATTCACCCCTCCACTTT
CASSLDSAYNSPLHF
>TRBV5-1|TRBJ2-7|-|16|TRBD2
TGCGCCAGCAGCCTACGGACTAGCGGGATCCCCTACGAGCAGTACTTC
CASSLRTSGIPYEQYF
>TRBV19|TRBJ1-5|-|14|TRBD1
TGTGCCAGTAGTACACCGGGACAGGGTCAGCCCCAGCATTTT
CASSTPGQGQPQHF
>TRBV5-1|TRBJ2-7|-|15|TRBD1
TGCGCCAGCAGCTTGGGGTCGGGACAGGGCTACGAGCAGTACTTC
CASSLGSGQGYEQYF
>TRBV3-1/TRBV3-2|TRBJ1-1|-|16|TRBD1
TGTGCCAGCAGCCCCCGGACAGGGGGATTGAACACTGAAGCTTTCTTT
CASSPRTGGLNTEAFF
>TRBV9|TRBJ2-3|-|15|TRBD1
TGTGCCAGCAGCGATCGGACAGGCAGCACAGATACGCAGTATTTT
CASSDRTGSTDTQYF
>TRBV19|TRBJ1-4|-|17|-
TGTGCCAGTAGTATGAACTTCGTCGCAGGGGCGACTGAAAAACTGTTTTTT
CASSMNFVAGATEKLFF
>TRBV7-9|TRBJ2-7|-|17|TRBD2
TGTGCCAGCAGCGCTATCGGCGGGGCGGGAGGGCTCGACGAGCAGTACTTC
CASSAIGGAGGLDEQYF
>TRBV10-3|TRBJ1-5|once|17|TRBD1
TGTGCCTCCACGTCGGACAGGGGGCCGGTGAGCAATCAGCCCCAGCATTTT
CASTSDRGPVSNQPQHF
>TRBV6-5|TRBJ1-1|-|13|-
TGTGCCAGCGGAAGGCAGGGCGACACTGAAGCTTTCTTT
CASGRQGDTEAFF
>TRBV19|TRBJ2-3|-|13|-
TGTGCCAGTAGTATGACAGGCACAGATACGCAGTATTTT
CASSMTGTDTQYF
>TRBV10-2|TRBJ1-1|-|13|-
TGCGCCAGCAGTCAGAGCAGAGGGACTGAAGCTTTCTTT
CASSQSRGTEAFF
>TRBV27|TRBJ1-6|once|14|-
TGTGCCAGCAGGACTACAGGGTTCAATTCACCCCTCCACTTT
CASRTTGFNSPLHF
>TRBV28|TRBJ1-3|-|14|-
TGTGCCAGCAGTTTTATAACGGCTGGAAACACCATATATTTT
CASSFITAGNTIYF
>TRBV2|TRBJ1-2|-|12|-
TGTGCCAGCAGTGTAGAGGGATATGGCTACACCTTC
CASSVEGYGYTF
>TRBV7-6|TRBJ2-3|few|12|-
TGTGCCAGCAGCTTATTCGGGGATACGCAGTATTTT
CASSLFGDTQYF
>TRBV2|TRBJ1-3|-|17|-
TGTGCCAGCAGTGAATGGGTCCCAGGGCTCTCTGGAAACACCATATATTTT
CASSEWVPGLSGNTIYF
>TRBV5-1|TRBJ1-4|-|17|TRBD1
TGCGCCAGCAGCCGGGACAGAAAGGATCCAACTAATGAAAAACTGTTTTTT
CASSRDRKDPTNEKLFF
>TRBV19|TRBJ2-7|-|16|-
TGTGCCAGTAGTGAAACTAGCTCGGGACGAGCGAGGGAGCAGTACTTC
CASSETSSGRAREQYF
>TRBV5-1|TRBJ2-7|-|16|TRBD1
TGCGCCAGCAGCAGAACCGGGACAGGGAGCTCCTACGAGCAGTACTTC
CASSRTGTGSSYEQYF